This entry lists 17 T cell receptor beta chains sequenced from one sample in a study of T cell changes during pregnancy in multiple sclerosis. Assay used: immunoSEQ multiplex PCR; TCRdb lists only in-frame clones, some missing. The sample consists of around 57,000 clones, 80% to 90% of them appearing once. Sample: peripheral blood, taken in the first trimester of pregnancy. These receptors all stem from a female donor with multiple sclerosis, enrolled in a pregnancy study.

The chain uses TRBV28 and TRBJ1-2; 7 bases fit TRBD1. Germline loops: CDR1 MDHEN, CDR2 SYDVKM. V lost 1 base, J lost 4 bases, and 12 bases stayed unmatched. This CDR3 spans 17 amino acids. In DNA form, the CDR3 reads TGTGCCAGCAGTTTATTGGCAGGGGGTGGGGGCTTCTATGGCTACACCTTC. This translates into CASSLLAGGGGFYGYTF.

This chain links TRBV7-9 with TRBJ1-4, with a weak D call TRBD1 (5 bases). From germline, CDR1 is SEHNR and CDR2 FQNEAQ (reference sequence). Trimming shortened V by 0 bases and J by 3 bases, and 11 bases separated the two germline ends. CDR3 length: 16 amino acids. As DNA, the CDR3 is TGTGCCAGCAGCTTAGCAAGGGGCGACGCTAATGAAAAACTGTTTTTT. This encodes CASSLARGDANEKLFF.

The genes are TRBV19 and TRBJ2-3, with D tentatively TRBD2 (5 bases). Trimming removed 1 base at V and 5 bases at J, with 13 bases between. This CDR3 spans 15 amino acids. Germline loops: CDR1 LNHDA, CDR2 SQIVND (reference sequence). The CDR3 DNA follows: TGTGCCAGTAGTATAGCATACGTCGGGAAAGATACGCAGTATTTT. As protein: CASSIAYVGKDTQYF.

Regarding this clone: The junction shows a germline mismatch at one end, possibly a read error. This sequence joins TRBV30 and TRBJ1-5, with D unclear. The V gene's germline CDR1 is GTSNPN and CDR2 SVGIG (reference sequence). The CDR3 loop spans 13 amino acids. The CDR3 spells CAWNWGRGQPLNF. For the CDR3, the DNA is TGTGCCTGGAACTGGGGAAGAGGGCAGCCCCTGAATTTT. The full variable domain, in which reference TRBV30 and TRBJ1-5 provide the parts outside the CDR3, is SQTIHQWPATLVQPVGSPLSLECTVEGTSNPNLYWYRQAAGRGLQLLFYSVGIGQISSEVPQNLSASRPQDRQFILSSKKLLLSDSGFYLCAWNWGRGQPLNFGDGTRLSIL.

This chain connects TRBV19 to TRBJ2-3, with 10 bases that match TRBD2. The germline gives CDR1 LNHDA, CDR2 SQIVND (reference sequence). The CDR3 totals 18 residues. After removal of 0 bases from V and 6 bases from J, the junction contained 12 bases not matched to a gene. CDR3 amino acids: CASSIDLPLAGDVDTQYF. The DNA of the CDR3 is TGTGCCAGTAGTATAGATCTCCCCCTAGCGGGAGATGTGGATACGCAGTATTTT.

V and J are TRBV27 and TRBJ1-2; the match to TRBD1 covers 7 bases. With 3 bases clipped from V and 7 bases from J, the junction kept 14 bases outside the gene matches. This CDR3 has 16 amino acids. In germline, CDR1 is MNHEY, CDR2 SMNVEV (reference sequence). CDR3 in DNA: TGTGCCAGCAGTTTTTATCCAGGGGGACGTAGTGGTGGCTACACCTTC. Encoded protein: CASSFYPGGRSGGYTF.

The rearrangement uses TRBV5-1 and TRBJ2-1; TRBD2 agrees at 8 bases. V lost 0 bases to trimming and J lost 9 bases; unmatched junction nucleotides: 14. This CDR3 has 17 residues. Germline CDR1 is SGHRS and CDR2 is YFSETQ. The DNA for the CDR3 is TGCGCCAGCAGCTTGGATGGGGGCGGGACTAGGGTGAGTGAGCAGTTCTTC. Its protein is CASSLDGGGTRVSEQFF. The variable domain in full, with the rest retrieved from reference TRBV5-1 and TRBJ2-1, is KAGVTQTPRYLIKTRGQQVTLSCSPISGHRSVSWYQQTPGQGLQFLFEYFSETQRNKGNFPGRFSGRQFSNSRSEMNVSTLELGDSALYLCASSLDGGGTRVSEQFFGPGTRLTVL.

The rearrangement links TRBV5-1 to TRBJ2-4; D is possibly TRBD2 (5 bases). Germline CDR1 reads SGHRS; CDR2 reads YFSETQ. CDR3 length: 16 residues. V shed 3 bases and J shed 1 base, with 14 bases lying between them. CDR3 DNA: TGCGCCAGCAGCTCCCCGGGAATGCCTGCCAAAAACATTCAGTACTTC. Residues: CASSSPGMPAKNIQYF.

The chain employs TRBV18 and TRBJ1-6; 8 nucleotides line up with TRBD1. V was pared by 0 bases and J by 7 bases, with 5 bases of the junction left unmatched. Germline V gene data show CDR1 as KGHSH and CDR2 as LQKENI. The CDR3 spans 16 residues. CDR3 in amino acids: CASSPPAQGGNSPLHF. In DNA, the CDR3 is TGTGCCAGCTCACCACCGGCACAGGGGGGAAATTCACCCCTCCACTTT.

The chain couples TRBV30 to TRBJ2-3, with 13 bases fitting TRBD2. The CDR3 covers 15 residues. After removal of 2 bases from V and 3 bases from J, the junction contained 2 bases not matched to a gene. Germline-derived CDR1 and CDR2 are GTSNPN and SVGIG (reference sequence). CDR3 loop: CAWSLLAGGTDTQYF. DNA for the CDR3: TGTGCCTGGAGTTTACTAGCGGGAGGGACAGATACGCAGTATTTT.

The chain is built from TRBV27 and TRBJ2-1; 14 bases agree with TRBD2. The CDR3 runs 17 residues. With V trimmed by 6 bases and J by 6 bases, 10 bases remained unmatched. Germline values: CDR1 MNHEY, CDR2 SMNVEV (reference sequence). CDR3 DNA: TGTGCCAGCAGGGGGGGACTAGCGGGAGAGAGGCCCAATGAGCAGTTCTTC. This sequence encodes CASRGGLAGERPNEQFF.

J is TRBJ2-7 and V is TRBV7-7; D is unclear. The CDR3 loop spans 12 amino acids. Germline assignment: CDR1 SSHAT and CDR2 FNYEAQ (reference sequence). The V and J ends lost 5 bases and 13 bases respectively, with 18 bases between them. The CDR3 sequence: CASSPFCTVPYF. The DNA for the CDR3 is TGTGCCAGCAGCCCCTTCTGCACGGTGCCCTACTTC.

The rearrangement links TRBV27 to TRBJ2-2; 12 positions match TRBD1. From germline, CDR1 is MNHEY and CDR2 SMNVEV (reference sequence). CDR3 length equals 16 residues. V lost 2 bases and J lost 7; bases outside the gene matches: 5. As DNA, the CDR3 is TGTGCCAGCAGTTTAGGGGGACAGGGGGCGATCGGGGAGCTGTTTTTT. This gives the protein CASSLGGQGAIGELFF.

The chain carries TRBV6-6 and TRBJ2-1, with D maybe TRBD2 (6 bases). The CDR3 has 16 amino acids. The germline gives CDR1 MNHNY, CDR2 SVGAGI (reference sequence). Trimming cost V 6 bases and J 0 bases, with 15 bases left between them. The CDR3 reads CASSFASASSYNEQFF. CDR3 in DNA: TGTGCCAGCAGCTTCGCTAGCGCAAGCTCCTACAATGAGCAGTTCTTC.

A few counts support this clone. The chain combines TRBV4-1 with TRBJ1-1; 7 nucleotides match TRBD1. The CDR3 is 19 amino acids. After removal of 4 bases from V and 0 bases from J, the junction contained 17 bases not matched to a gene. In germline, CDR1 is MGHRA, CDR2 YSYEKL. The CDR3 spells CASSPLLRRTGVMNTEAFF. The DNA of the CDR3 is TGCGCCAGCAGCCCACTATTACGTCGGACAGGAGTCATGAACACTGAAGCTTTCTTT.

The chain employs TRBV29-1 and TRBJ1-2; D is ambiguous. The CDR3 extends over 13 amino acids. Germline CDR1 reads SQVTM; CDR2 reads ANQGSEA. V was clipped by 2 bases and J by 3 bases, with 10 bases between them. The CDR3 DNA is TGCAGCGTTGAAAGAGCGAGCGACTATGGCTACACCTTC. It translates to CSVERASDYGYTF.

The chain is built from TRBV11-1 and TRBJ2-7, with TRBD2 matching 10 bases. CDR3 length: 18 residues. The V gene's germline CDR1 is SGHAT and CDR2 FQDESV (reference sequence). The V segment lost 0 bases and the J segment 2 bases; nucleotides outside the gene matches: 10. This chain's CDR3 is CASSLAKPGLARTYEQYF. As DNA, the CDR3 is TGTGCCAGCAGCTTAGCGAAACCGGGACTAGCGCGCACCTACGAGCAGTACTTC.